Sequencing of this T cell receptor (beta chain) was carried out in a study of vaccination and CD4 T cells after COVID-19 (dated by TCRdb to between 2021 and 2022). For the study in its entirety: In the convalescent cohort there were six males and four females, among whom were two Hispanic individuals, seven Caucasians, two Asians and one multiracial person. Two doses of either the Pfizer-BioNTech BNT162b2 vaccine (n=8) or the Moderna mRNA-1273 vaccine (n=2) were administered to participants. Post-COVID blood samples from convalescent patients were collected a median of around 100 days after diagnosis, with a range of about 35 to 180 days. Post-vaccine blood samples were collected a median of around 2.5 months after the second vaccine dose, ranging from about 12 to 241 days. Overlapping spike peptide pools from SARS-CoV-2 and from the common cold coronaviruses HCoV-NL63, HCoV-OC43 and HCoV-229E were used as culture stimuli. Control cultures used a CEFX viral epitope pool as positive control, an HIV-1 Nef peptide pool as negative control, or no peptide. The spike-specific CD4+ TCR repertoire was compared before and after mRNA vaccination in under 11 COVID-19 convalescent patients and a handful of infection-naive healthy vaccine recipients.

Regarding this clonotype: The target of this receptor is not known. Per-base quality was not reported, and no clone a single base away is much larger than it.

Trimmed from V: 6 bases; trimmed from J: 2 bases; junction bases lacking a gene match: 2. Inclusive of the bounding cysteine and phenylalanine, the CDR3 is 14 residues long. The CDR3 DNA has 42 bases and is translated from base 1. CDR1 and CDR2, looked up from the germline V gene, are MNHNS and SASEGT. The library was produced with PCR. DNA from cultured CD4+ T cells underwent TCR sequencing with the Oncomine TCR Beta short-read assay at the Johns Hopkins FTIC core. The QIAamp micro DNA kit was used to extract genomic DNA from the cultured CD4+ T cells. The Oncomine TCR Beta libraries from cultured CD4+ T cells were pooled using unique dual indexes and then sequenced on an Illumina iSeq 100. The original methods were these. Non-productive sequences were filtered out, and CDR3s that did not start with C, did not end with F or W, or were shorter than 7 amino acids were discarded. Antigen-specific clonotypes were identified using the MANAFEST web application through comparison of peptide-stimulated wells with reference and other culture wells. For a clone to be called positive, the clone needed an FDR below 0.05, an odds ratio above 5, and a productive frequency above 0.1% in at least two of three replicate wells. Cross-reactive clonotypes were defined as significantly expanded in both SARS-CoV-2 spike wells and at least one common cold coronavirus spike condition. Using R version 3.6.1, CDR3 homology was evaluated through Levenshtein distances (stringdist) along with unrooted phylogenetic trees (ape). In-frame beta chains were kept once TCRdb had trimmed the public reads at Q25 with fastp and called clones with MiXCR. Each CDR3 protein appears once, grouped with its most common genes and DNA. The V and J calls were not made by the authors but by TCRdb's processing. Recorded for this sample are approximately 21,000 distinct CDR3 sequences; 55% to 70% of them occurred a single time. The ten biggest clones cover 13% of the sample.

This specimen's treatment or condition label, per the study, means: roughly 11-day PBMC culture with coronavirus spike peptide pools or control peptides (ViraFEST assay). To expand antigen-specific T cells with peptide pools and then pick out the expanded clonotypes through TCR sequencing, the study relied on the ViraFEST assay. Healthy vaccine recipients had no prior SARS-CoV-2 infection, confirmed by negative nucleocapsid antibody tests before and after vaccination. Approximately 1.8 million PBMCs per well were cultured in IMDM with roughly 5% human AB serum and 8 to 10 IU/ml IL-2, plus 10 ug/ml peptide pools. On days 3 and 7, half of the culture medium was replaced with fresh IL-2-containing medium. Once the cells had been in culture for around 10 days, the EasySep CD4+ T cell isolation kit was used to isolate CD4+ T cells by negative selection. Ficoll-Paque Plus gradient centrifugation was used to isolate PBMCs from whole blood, and the isolated PBMCs were then either used fresh or cryopreserved at -140C. In general, triplicate wells were set up for every culture condition.

Results and caveats for the whole study, not just this receptor: The median number of SARS-CoV-2-reactive clonotypes rose from 21 after infection to roughly 40 after vaccination, but the change was not significant. Among the post-vaccine SARS-CoV-2-reactive clones in convalescent patients, a median 86.3% showed up only after vaccination, which suggests vaccine-specific priming. Relatively few convalescent patients were included in the study, and early timepoints after natural infection were not analyzed. Of the vaccine-specific clones found in convalescent patients, nearly all (304 of 307) were mono-reactive for SARS-CoV-2 spike instead of being cross-reactive with common cold coronaviruses.

Recombination connected TRBV6-1 to TRBJ1-3; 9 nucleotides in the junction match TRBD1. The specimen was CD4+ T cells from blood, cultured in vitro, collected after SARS-CoV-2 vaccination. The sequence derives from a human donor who received a COVID-19 vaccine. The CDR3 protein sequence reads: CASRQGAAGNTIYF. In nucleotides, the sequence is TGTGCCAGCAGACAGGGGGCGGCTGGAAACACCATATATTTT.